The source of this TCR beta chain is a study of regulatory T cells in long-lasting Graves disease. Study conclusions and caveats: Favored gene segments in persistent disease were TRBV28, TRBJ1-2 and TRBJ2-5. With approximately 2,800 shared public clonotypes, persistent patients exceeded new patients, who shared roughly 920.

The time point: newly diagnosed GD, antithyroid drugs for less than 3 months. With RNA extracted from PBMCs as input, the TCR library was made. The patients were drawn from one endocrinology department in Xi'an, China. To make TCR beta libraries, researchers used iRepertoire HTBI primers and Arm-PCR of CDR3 regions. TCRdb itself ran the multiplex PCR reads through MiXCR, one entry per CDR3 protein. The sample lists over 200,000 distinct CDR3 sequences; about 18% were seen once. This CDR3 is built from 13 residues. Germline CDR1 and CDR2: DFQATT and SNEGSKA (reference sequence). Trimming took off 6 bases at V and 4 bases at J, with 16 bases between the two ends. This clonotype was seen only once. Its target is unknown. These data also featured in a second study, about T cells in Graves' hyperthyroidism and ophthalmopathy. That paper notes: Patients between 18 and 65 years old had hyperthyroidism, newly diagnosed and lasting under 2 months.

The receptor was isolated from a woman between 25 and 40 years old with Graves disease. The input for sequencing was peripheral blood mononuclear cells (PBMCs), taken at new diagnosis, from a patient treated with antithyroid drugs. This chain connects TRBV20-1 to TRBJ2-7; maybe TRBD1 (5 bases). The CDR3 region is CSAQDTLRYEQYF. The CDR3, as DNA: TGCAGTGCCCAGGACACACTCCGTTACGAGCAGTACTTC.